This is a list of T cell receptor beta chains from one sample in a study of cytotoxic CD8 clonotypes in ibrutinib-treated CLL. Assay used: immunoSEQ multiplex PCR; TCRdb lists only in-frame clones, some missing. The sample contains 60,000 to 95,000 clones, around 78% of which appear only once. This specimen was PBMCs, taken after 24 months of ibrutinib treatment. The receptors here all came from a human donor with chronic lymphocytic leukemia. Each CDR3 is given with its conserved first and last residue. Each record gives: CDR3 protein, CDR3 DNA, clone size, J gene, D gene, V gene. A D gene is named only where the DNA matches it firmly. Rows may omit the clone size; those that give it use once, few, many or a size class.

CDR3 protein: CASSHEYRDRLYGYTF
CDR3 DNA: TGCGCCAGCAGCCATGAATACCGGGACAGGCTCTATGGCTACACCTTC
clone size: NA
J gene: TRBJ1-2
D gene: TRBD1
V gene: TRBV4-3

CDR3 protein: CATAADPTNYGYTF
CDR3 DNA: TGTGCCACTGCGGCAGACCCTACTAACTATGGCTACACCTTC
clone size: once
J gene: TRBJ1-2
D gene: NA
V gene: TRBV6-6

CDR3 protein: CASSRQGVIYEQYF
CDR3 DNA: TGTGCCAGCAGTAGACAGGGCGTTATTTACGAGCAGTACTTC
clone size: NA
J gene: TRBJ2-7
D gene: TRBD1
V gene: TRBV27

CDR3 protein: CASSTPGTGQETQYF
CDR3 DNA: TGTGCCAGCAGTACCCCCGGGACAGGTCAAGAGACCCAGTACTTC
clone size: few
J gene: TRBJ2-5
D gene: TRBD1
V gene: TRBV27

CDR3 protein: CASSLESGSTYEQYF
CDR3 DNA: TGTGCCAGCAGCTTAGAATCAGGGAGTACCTACGAGCAGTACTTC
clone size: once
J gene: TRBJ2-7
D gene: NA
V gene: TRBV7-2

CDR3 protein: CASSPRLAGTFTDTQYF
CDR3 DNA: TGTGCCAGCAGCCCAAGACTAGCGGGGACGTTCACAGATACGCAGTATTTT
clone size: NA
J gene: TRBJ2-3
D gene: TRBD2
V gene: TRBV7-6

CDR3 protein: CASSPGQGGRGEQYF
CDR3 DNA: TGTGCCAGCAGCCCCGGACAGGGAGGGCGGGGAGAGCAGTACTTC
clone size: NA
J gene: TRBJ2-7
D gene: NA
V gene: TRBV7-9

CDR3 protein: CASRSSQGWWTEAFF
CDR3 DNA: TGTGCCAGCAGATCCTCACAGGGTTGGTGGACTGAAGCTTTCTTT
clone size: NA
J gene: TRBJ1-1
D gene: NA
V gene: TRBV6-5

CDR3 protein: CASSPDSLGNTIYF
CDR3 DNA: TGCGCCAGCAGCCCTGACAGCCTCGGAAACACCATATATTTT
clone size: NA
J gene: TRBJ1-3
D gene: NA
V gene: TRBV5-1

CDR3 protein: CASTYSTKSTDTQYF
CDR3 DNA: TGCGCCAGCACGTATAGCACAAAAAGCACAGATACGCAGTATTTT
clone size: NA
J gene: TRBJ2-3
D gene: NA
V gene: TRBV5-1

CDR3 protein: CASSLAGLGSARRADTQYF
CDR3 DNA: TGCGCCAGCAGCTTGGCTGGTCTTGGTAGCGCTCGGAGGGCAGATACGCAGTATTTT
clone size: once
J gene: TRBJ2-3
D gene: NA
V gene: TRBV5-1

CDR3 protein: CASSPEKRDGETQYF
CDR3 DNA: TGTGCCAGCAGCCCAGAAAAGCGGGATGGAGAGACCCAGTACTTC
clone size: NA
J gene: TRBJ2-5
D gene: TRBD2
V gene: TRBV4-2

CDR3 protein: CASSLPDRARQYF
CDR3 DNA: TGTGCCAGCAGTTTACCAGATCGAGCTAGGCAGTACTTC
clone size: NA
J gene: TRBJ2-7
D gene: NA
V gene: TRBV6-5

CDR3 protein: CASSDPGRDTQYF
CDR3 DNA: TGTGCCAGCAGTGATCCGGGGAGGGATACGCAGTATTTT
clone size: NA
J gene: TRBJ2-3
D gene: NA
V gene: TRBV25-1

CDR3 protein: CASSLVPRGRANEKLFF
CDR3 DNA: TGTGCCAGCAGCTTAGTACCCAGGGGGCGAGCTAATGAAAAACTGTTTTTT
clone size: NA
J gene: TRBJ1-4
D gene: TRBD1
V gene: TRBV7-6

CDR3 protein: CASSVEGGNRPNEQYF
CDR3 DNA: TGTGCCAGCAGCGTAGAAGGCGGGAACAGGCCCAACGAGCAGTACTTC
clone size: NA
J gene: TRBJ2-7
D gene: NA
V gene: TRBV9

CDR3 protein: CASSQDIAGHTDTQYF
CDR3 DNA: TGCGCCAGCAGCCAAGATATAGCGGGCCACACAGATACGCAGTATTTT
clone size: NA
J gene: TRBJ2-3
D gene: TRBD2
V gene: TRBV4-3

CDR3 protein: CASSTKQGVNTEAFF
CDR3 DNA: TGTGCCAGCAGTACTAAACAGGGGGTGAACACTGAAGCTTTCTTT
clone size: NA
J gene: TRBJ1-1
D gene: TRBD1
V gene: TRBV6-5

CDR3 protein: CASSLAPTGADTQYF
CDR3 DNA: TGTGCCAGCAGCTTAGCGCCTACAGGGGCCGATACGCAGTATTTT
clone size: NA
J gene: TRBJ2-3
D gene: TRBD1
V gene: TRBV7-9

CDR3 protein: CASSFEIGELFF
CDR3 DNA: TGTGCCAGCAGCTTCGAAATCGGGGAGCTGTTTTTT
clone size: NA
J gene: TRBJ2-2
D gene: NA
V gene: TRBV11-2

CDR3 protein: CASSVGPGQNYNEQFF
CDR3 DNA: TGCGCCAGCAGCGTGGGTCCGGGACAGAACTACAATGAGCAGTTCTTC
clone size: NA
J gene: TRBJ2-1
D gene: TRBD1
V gene: TRBV5-1

CDR3 protein: CAWYGGNTIYF
CDR3 DNA: TGTGCCTGGTACGGGGGAAACACCATATATTTT
clone size: NA
J gene: TRBJ1-3
D gene: NA
V gene: TRBV30

CDR3 protein: CSVGSSGSPTDTQYF
CDR3 DNA: TGCAGCGTCGGGAGTAGCGGGAGTCCCACAGATACGCAGTATTTT
clone size: NA
J gene: TRBJ2-3
D gene: TRBD2
V gene: TRBV29-1

CDR3 protein: CASSYLPGQTAHGYTF
CDR3 DNA: TGTGCCAGCAGCTATTTACCGGGACAGACAGCTCATGGCTACACCTTC
clone size: NA
J gene: TRBJ1-2
D gene: TRBD1
V gene: TRBV7-9

CDR3 protein: CASSQVGDTQYF
CDR3 DNA: TGTGCCAGCAGCCAAGTGGGGGATACGCAGTATTTT
clone size: NA
J gene: TRBJ2-3
D gene: NA
V gene: TRBV14

CDR3 protein: CAISDSGSVGELFF
CDR3 DNA: TGTGCCATCAGTGACAGCGGGAGTGTCGGGGAGCTGTTTTTT
clone size: once
J gene: TRBJ2-2
D gene: TRBD2
V gene: TRBV10-3

CDR3 protein: CASKRQTTNEKLFF
CDR3 DNA: TGTGCCAGCAAAAGACAGACAACTAATGAAAAACTGTTTTTT
clone size: once
J gene: TRBJ1-4
D gene: NA
V gene: TRBV6-5

CDR3 protein: CASSRREGDNEQFF
CDR3 DNA: TGTGCCAGCAGTCGGCGGGAGGGGGACAATGAGCAGTTCTTC
clone size: few
J gene: TRBJ2-1
D gene: TRBD2
V gene: TRBV5-4

CDR3 protein: CASSLFRTSGRDLFRSQYF
CDR3 DNA: TGTGCCAGCAGCTTGTTCCGGACTAGCGGGAGGGACTTGTTTAGGTCCCAGTACTTC
clone size: once
J gene: TRBJ2-5
D gene: TRBD2
V gene: TRBV5-4

CDR3 protein: CASSAGPSGQVEQYF
CDR3 DNA: TGTGCCAGCAGCGCAGGACCGTCCGGCCAAGTCGAGCAGTACTTC
clone size: NA
J gene: TRBJ2-7
D gene: NA
V gene: TRBV7-7

CDR3 protein: CASSLGLVTNEQFF
CDR3 DNA: TGTGCCAGCAGCTTGGGTCTAGTAACCAATGAGCAGTTCTTC
clone size: NA
J gene: TRBJ2-1
D gene: NA
V gene: TRBV5-6

CDR3 protein: CASRGGQGTDTQYF
CDR3 DNA: TGTGCCAGCAGGGGTGGACAGGGAACAGATACGCAGTATTTT
clone size: NA
J gene: TRBJ2-3
D gene: TRBD1
V gene: TRBV6-5

CDR3 protein: CASSLEYSNQPQHF
CDR3 DNA: TGTGCCAGCTCACTAGAATATAGCAATCAGCCCCAGCATTTT
clone size: NA
J gene: TRBJ1-5
D gene: NA
V gene: TRBV18

CDR3 protein: CASSREAYEQYF
CDR3 DNA: TGTGCCAGCAGCAGAGAAGCCTACGAGCAGTACTTC
clone size: NA
J gene: TRBJ2-7
D gene: NA
V gene: TRBV28

CDR3 protein: CASSDYTGTADTQYF
CDR3 DNA: TGTGCCAGCAGCGACTACACAGGGACGGCAGATACGCAGTATTTT
clone size: NA
J gene: TRBJ2-3
D gene: NA
V gene: TRBV9

CDR3 protein: CASSYGTGGQPQHF
CDR3 DNA: TGCGCCAGCAGCTACGGGACAGGGGGACAGCCCCAGCATTTT
clone size: NA
J gene: TRBJ1-5
D gene: TRBD1
V gene: TRBV5-1

CDR3 protein: CASSLALRDTWEQYF
CDR3 DNA: TGCGCCAGCAGCTTGGCGTTGCGGGACACTTGGGAGCAGTACTTC
clone size: NA
J gene: TRBJ2-7
D gene: NA
V gene: TRBV5-1